These 14 T cell receptor beta chains were all obtained from the same sample, sequenced in a study of blood T cells in healthy people across ages. Together with a sample-barcoded 5' primer, a J-beta primer mix was included in a second PCR lasting 7 to 11 cycles. MiXCR was run by TCRdb on the 5' RACE reads, yielding one entry per CDR3 protein. Of around 1,700,000 distinct CDR3 sequences in the sample, approximately 30% were seen once. Input material: blood. The receptors stem from a woman in her twenties or thirties in good health.

This clonotype was found many times. The V gene is TRBV28, the J gene TRBJ2-1, with D unresolved. The germline gives CDR1 MDHEN, CDR2 SYDVKM. Trimming took 6 bases from V and 6 from J, leaving 18 bases between them. This CDR3 comprises 15 residues. This chain's CDR3 is CASSSRAIGRNEQFF. In nucleotides, the CDR3 is TGTGCCAGCAGCAGCCGGGCCATCGGCCGCAATGAGCAGTTCTTC.

This clonotype was counted once. The genes are TRBV24-1 and TRBJ2-1; D is perhaps TRBD2 (6 bases). The ends were cut back, 7 bases at V and 6 bases at J, with 18 bases in the middle. Germline assignment: CDR1 KGHDR and CDR2 SFDVKD. The CDR3 totals 15 residues. The CDR3 protein is CATRTGASDCNEQFF. The CDR3 region has the DNA TGTGCCACCAGAACCGGGGCTAGCGACTGCAATGAGCAGTTCTTC.

V is TRBV5-1 and J is TRBJ1-4; D remains ambiguous. Deletions cut 4 bases from V and 8 bases from J, with 15 bases between. CDR1 SGHRS and CDR2 YFSETQ come from the germline V gene. This CDR3 is 14 amino acids long. Here the CDR3 reads CASSQLDPLEKLFF. CDR3 DNA sequence: TGCGCCAGCAGCCAACTGGACCCGTTGGAAAAACTGTTTTTT.

A word on this clonotype: A much larger clone differs by one base, so this may be a read error. The chain is built from TRBV5-6 and TRBJ2-1, with 9 bases fitting TRBD2. The CDR3 spans 15 residues. CDR1 and CDR2 (germline): SGHDT, YYEEEE. The CDR3 DNA reads TGTGCCGGCAGCTTTGAGGCTAGCGGGGTCAATGAGCAGTTCTTC. It codes for CAGSFEASGVNEQFF.

CDR3 in amino acids: CASSGLGGDTQYF. The CDR3 region has the DNA TGTGCCAGCAGTGGACTAGGTGGAGATACGCAGTATTTT. V and J are TRBV6-4 and TRBJ2-3; D possibly corresponds to TRBD2 (6 bases). The germline gives CDR1 MRHNA, CDR2 SNTAGT. This CDR3 region has 13 residues. V shed 4 bases and J shed 5 bases, with 10 bases lying between them.

This clonotype was observed a few times. The chain joins TRBV29-1 to TRBJ2-3; TRBD2 matches at 8 bases. CDR1 is SQVTM, CDR2 ANQGSEA, per germline. The CDR3 has 15 residues. The ends lost 7 bases at V and 4 bases at J; junction bases unmatched: 13. The CDR3, as DNA: TGCAGCGCTTCACTGGCGGGGGGACTTTCAGATACGCAGTATTTT. It codes for CSASLAGGLSDTQYF.

CDR3 in DNA: TGTGCCAGCAGGCGACAGGGTCTCAACGAGCAGTACTTC. Encoded protein: CASRRQGLNEQYF. The V call is TRBV12-3 or TRBV12-4, the J call TRBJ2-7, with 7 nucleotides matching TRBD1. V trimming: 6 bases; J trimming: 5 bases; junction bases outside the gene matches: 7. This CDR3 has 13 residues.

The table lists this clonotype with a few counts. CDR3 amino acids: CASSRDRPREYGYTF. In nucleotides, the CDR3 is TGTGCCAGCAGCCGGGACAGGCCTCGGGAATATGGCTACACCTTC. This chain links TRBV7-2 with TRBJ1-2; 8 bases line up with TRBD1. The germline gives CDR1 SGHTA, CDR2 FQGNSA. This CDR3 is built from 15 residues. The ends lost 5 bases at V and 5 bases at J; junction bases unmatched: 10.

The rearrangement links TRBV10-2 to TRBJ2-1; D perhaps matches TRBD2 (6 bases). Trimming removed 4 bases from V and 0 bases from J, with 10 bases in between. Per germline, CDR1 WSHSY and CDR2 SAAADI. The CDR3 is 15 amino acids. The CDR3 DNA reads as TGCGCCAGCAGTGTGCGGGAAAGCTCCTACAATGAGCAGTTCTTC. This gives the protein CASSVRESSYNEQFF.

This clonotype was picked up a small number of times. The chain uses TRBV5-1 and TRBJ2-3; D is undetermined. The germline CDR1 and CDR2 sequences are SGHRS and YFSETQ. This CDR3 comprises 15 residues. Trimming stripped 0 bases from V and 3 bases from J, with 11 bases between. CDR3 DNA: TGCGCCAGCAGCTTGGCCGGGCAAGAGACAGATACGCAGTATTTT. Its protein is CASSLAGQETDTQYF.

This clonotype appeared many times. The chain employs TRBV20-1 and TRBJ1-2, with D tentatively TRBD1 (5 bases). The V gene's germline CDR1 is DFQATT and CDR2 SNEGSKA (reference sequence). This CDR3 region has 13 residues. Deletions cut 5 bases from V and 4 bases from J, with 14 bases between. CDR3: CSAHGGAGYGYTF. The CDR3 DNA sequence: TGCAGTGCTCACGGTGGGGCAGGCTATGGCTACACCTTC.

This clonotype was counted at least ten times. The CDR3 reads CASSWDTQNIQYF. The CDR3, as DNA: TGTGCCAGCAGCTGGGACACCCAAAACATTCAGTACTTC. V is TRBV7-9 and J is TRBJ2-4, with D possibly being TRBD1 (6 bases). With 4 bases removed from V and 5 bases from J, the gap between germline ends came to 9 bases. Germline V gene lookup returns CDR1 SEHNR and CDR2 FQNEAQ (reference sequence). This CDR3 has 13 residues. Using reference TRBV7-9 and TRBJ2-4 for the parts outside the CDR3, the full variable domain is DTGVSQNPRHKITKRGQNVTFRCDPISEHNRLYWYRQTLGQGPEFLTYFQNEAQLEKSRLLSDRFSAERPKGSFSTLEIQRTEQGDSAMYLCASSWDTQNIQYFGAGTRLSVL.

The J gene is TRBJ2-7, the V gene TRBV28, with 9 nucleotides matching TRBD1. This CDR3 is built from 14 residues. Per germline, CDR1 MDHEN and CDR2 SYDVKM. V dropped 4 bases and J dropped 6; count of bases not matched to a gene: 7. In DNA, the CDR3 is TGTGCCAGCAGTTCCGGGACAGGGAAAGGCGAGCAGTACTTC. It translates to CASSSGTGKGEQYF. The entire variable domain, with the rest obtained from reference TRBV28 and TRBJ2-7, is as follows: DVKVTQSSRYLVKRTGEKVFLECVQDMDHENMFWYRQDPGLGLRLIYFSYDVKMKEKGDIPEGYSVSREKKERFSLILESASTNQTSMYLCASSSGTGKGEQYFGPGTRLTVT.

This clonotype has a handful of counts. The V call is TRBV14, the J call TRBJ1-1; the D gene is possibly TRBD1 (6 bases). With 1 base removed from V and 6 bases from J, the gap between germline ends came to 12 bases. The CDR3 covers 14 residues. The V gene's germline CDR1 is SGHDN and CDR2 FVKESK. The CDR3 region is CASSQGGGGAEAFF. In nucleotides, the CDR3 is TGTGCCAGCAGCCAAGGTGGAGGGGGGGCTGAAGCTTTCTTT.